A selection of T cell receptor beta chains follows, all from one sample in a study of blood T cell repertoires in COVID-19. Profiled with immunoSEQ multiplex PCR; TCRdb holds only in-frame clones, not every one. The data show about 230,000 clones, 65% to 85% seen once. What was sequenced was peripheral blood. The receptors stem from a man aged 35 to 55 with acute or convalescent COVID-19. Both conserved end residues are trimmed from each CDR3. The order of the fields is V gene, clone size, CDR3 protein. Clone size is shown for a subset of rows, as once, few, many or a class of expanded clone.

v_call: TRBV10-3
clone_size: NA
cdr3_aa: ATGQEARETQY

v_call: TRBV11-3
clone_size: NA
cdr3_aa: ASSLSVNNEQF

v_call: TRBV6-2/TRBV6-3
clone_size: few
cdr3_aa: ASSQTSGSYNEQF

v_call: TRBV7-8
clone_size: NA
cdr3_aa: ASSLRTANSNQPQH

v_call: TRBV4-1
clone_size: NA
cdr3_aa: ASSPPAPHDEQF

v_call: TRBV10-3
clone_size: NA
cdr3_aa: AISGTTFTGELF

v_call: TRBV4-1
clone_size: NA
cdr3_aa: ASSLGLAGGAEQF

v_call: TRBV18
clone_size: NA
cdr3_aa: ASSLGLNTGELF

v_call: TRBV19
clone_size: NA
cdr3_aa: ASSSDRVTGDTQY

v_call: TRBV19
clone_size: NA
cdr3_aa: ASRGQGGQPQH

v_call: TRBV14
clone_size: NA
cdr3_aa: ASSQLLFETQY

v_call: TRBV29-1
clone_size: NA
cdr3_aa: SGIVRNYENGEKLF

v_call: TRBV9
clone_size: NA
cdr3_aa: ATSPVGRNTEAF

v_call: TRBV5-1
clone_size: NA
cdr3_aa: ASSSRTSGISETQY

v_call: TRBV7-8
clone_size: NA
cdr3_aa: ASSLGTGVGNTEAF

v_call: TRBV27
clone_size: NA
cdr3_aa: ASSLIFTGTGQY

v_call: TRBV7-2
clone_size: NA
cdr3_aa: ASSLDRGGGYT

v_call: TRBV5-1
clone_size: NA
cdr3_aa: ASSRVSQDQETQY

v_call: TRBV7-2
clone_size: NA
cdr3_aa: ASSSDRGQTQY

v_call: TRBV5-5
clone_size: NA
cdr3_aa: ASSLRLAEKLDYEQY

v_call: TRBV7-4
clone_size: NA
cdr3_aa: ASSTGQNYEQY

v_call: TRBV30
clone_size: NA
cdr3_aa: AWSDSTLKPGVNSGNTIY

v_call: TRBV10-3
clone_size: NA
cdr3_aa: AISDPGGPASNQPQH

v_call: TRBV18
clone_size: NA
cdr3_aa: ASSPQQGSSGYT

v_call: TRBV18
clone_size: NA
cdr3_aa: ASRTGSNEAF

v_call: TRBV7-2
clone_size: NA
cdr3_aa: ASSRELNTGELF

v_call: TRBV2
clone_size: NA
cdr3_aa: ASSGGINYGYT

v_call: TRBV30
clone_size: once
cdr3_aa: AWSVLDTTSGGYT

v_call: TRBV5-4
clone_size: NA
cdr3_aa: ASSAGGRRETQY

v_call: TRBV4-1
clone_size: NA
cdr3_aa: ASSQDQAGNQPQH

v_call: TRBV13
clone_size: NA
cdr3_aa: ASSFRGAGELF

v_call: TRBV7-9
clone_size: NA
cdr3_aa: ASSYPPEGKNIQY

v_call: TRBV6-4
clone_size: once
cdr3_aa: ASSGVIQGQY

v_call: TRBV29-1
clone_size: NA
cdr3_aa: SVDNRGQDTQY

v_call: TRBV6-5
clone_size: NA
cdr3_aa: ASSYRDSWTEAF

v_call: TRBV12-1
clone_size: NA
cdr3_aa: ASSRRTGGQETQY

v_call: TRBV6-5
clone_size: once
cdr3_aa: ASSYLQGADGYT

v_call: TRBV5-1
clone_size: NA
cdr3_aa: ASSYLSGTDTQY

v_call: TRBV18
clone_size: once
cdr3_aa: ASSPRTSGNEQF

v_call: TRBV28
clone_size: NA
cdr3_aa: ASSFSSLGQGAVGYT

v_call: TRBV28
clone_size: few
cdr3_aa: AIQRGPRNQPQH

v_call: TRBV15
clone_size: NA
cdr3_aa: ATSRGDRQSHGYT

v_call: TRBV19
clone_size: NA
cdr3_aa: ASTGPRTSGITGELF

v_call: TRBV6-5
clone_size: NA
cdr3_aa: ASTGAYGYT

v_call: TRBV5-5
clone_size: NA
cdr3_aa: ASSPRPYPNRAESTDTQY

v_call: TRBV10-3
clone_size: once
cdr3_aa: ATRQDSYEQY

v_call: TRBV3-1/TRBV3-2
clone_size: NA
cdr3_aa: ASTPRGMGSGAF

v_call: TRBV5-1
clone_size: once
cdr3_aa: ASSVGGLQFRQTQY

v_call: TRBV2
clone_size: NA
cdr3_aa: ASSAQGTNYGYT

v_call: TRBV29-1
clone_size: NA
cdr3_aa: SVDPGTGAYGYT

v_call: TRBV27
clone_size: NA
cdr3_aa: ASSSPSGPDYGYT

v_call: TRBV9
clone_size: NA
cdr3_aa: ASSPLDRRANTGELF

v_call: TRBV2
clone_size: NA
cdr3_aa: ASSLASEQY

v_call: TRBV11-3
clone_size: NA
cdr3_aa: ASSQGSPYNEQF

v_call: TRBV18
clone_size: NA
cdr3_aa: ASSPPPRGRVTDTQY

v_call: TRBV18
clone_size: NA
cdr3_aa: ASSPRFRGSAEAF

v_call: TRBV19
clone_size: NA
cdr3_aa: ASREAGGSYEQY